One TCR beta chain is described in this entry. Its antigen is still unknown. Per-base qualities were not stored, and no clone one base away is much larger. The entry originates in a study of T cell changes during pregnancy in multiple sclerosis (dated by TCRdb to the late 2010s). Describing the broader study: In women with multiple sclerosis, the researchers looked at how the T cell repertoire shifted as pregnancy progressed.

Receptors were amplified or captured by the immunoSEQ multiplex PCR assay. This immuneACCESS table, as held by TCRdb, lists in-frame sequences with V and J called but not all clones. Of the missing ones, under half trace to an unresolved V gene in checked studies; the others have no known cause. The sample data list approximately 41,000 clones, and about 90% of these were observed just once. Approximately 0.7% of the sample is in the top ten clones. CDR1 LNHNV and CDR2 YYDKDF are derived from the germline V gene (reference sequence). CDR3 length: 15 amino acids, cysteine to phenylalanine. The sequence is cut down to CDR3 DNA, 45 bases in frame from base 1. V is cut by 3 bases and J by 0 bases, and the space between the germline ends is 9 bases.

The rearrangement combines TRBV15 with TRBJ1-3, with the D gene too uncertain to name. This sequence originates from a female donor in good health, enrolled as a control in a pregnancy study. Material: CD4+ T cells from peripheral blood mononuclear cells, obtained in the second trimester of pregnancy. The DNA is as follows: TGTGCCACCAGCAGTGGGGAGAGCTCTGGAAACACCATATATTTT. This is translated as CATSSGESSGNTIYF. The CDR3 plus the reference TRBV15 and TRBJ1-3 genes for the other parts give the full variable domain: DAMVIQNPRYQVTQFGKPVTLSCSQTLNHNVMYWYQQKSSQAPKLLFHYYDKDFNNEADTPDNFQSRRPNTSFCFLDIRSPGLGDTAMYLCATSSGESSGNTIYFGEGSWLTVV.